The 21 T cell receptor beta chains in this list originate from one sample, sequenced in a study of regulatory T cells in long-lasting Graves disease. With iRepertoire HTBI primers and Arm-PCR of CDR3 regions, TCR beta libraries were built. TCRdb re-analysed the multiplex PCR reads in MiXCR, keeping a single row per CDR3 protein. The sample has some 500,000 distinct CDR3 sequences; more than 15% are singletons. This sample's time point: newly diagnosed GD, antithyroid drugs for less than 3 months. Isolated PBMC RNA provided the starting material for the TCR library. The same data also contributed to another study, on T cells in Graves' hyperthyroidism and ophthalmopathy.

The source material was peripheral blood mononuclear cells (PBMCs), sampled at new diagnosis, from a patient treated with antithyroid drugs. The origin of the receptors is a woman between 40 and 65 years old with Graves disease.

The V call is TRBV5-1, the J call TRBJ2-3; D remains ambiguous. Trimming took off 4 bases at V and 3 bases at J, with 15 bases between the two ends. The CDR3 runs 15 residues. CDR1 is SGHRS and CDR2 is YFSETQ in the germline V gene. The CDR3 bases are TGCGCCAGCAGCATGGATGGGGTGGGGACAGATACGCAGTATTTT. Translating gives CASSMDGVGTDTQYF.

In this sample, this clonotype turned up a few times. A much larger clone lies one base from this, so it may be a read error. The chain employs TRBV6-1 and TRBJ2-5; D may correspond to TRBD1 or TRBD2 (5 bases each). CDR1 and CDR2 (germline): MNHNS, SASEGT. The CDR3 consists of 15 residues. Trimming shortened V by 4 bases and J by 2 bases, and 14 bases separated the two germline ends. The CDR3 is CASSGRDGQQETQYF. CDR3 bases: TGTGCCAGCAGTGGTCGGGACGGACAACAAGAGACCCAGTACTTC.

This chain joins TRBV3-1 and TRBJ2-3; 9 nucleotides line up with TRBD2. Trimming at V came to 4 bases and at J to 4 bases, leaving 6 bases not matched to a gene. The CDR3 has 15 amino acids. Looked up from germline, CDR1 is LGHDT and CDR2 is YNNKEL (reference sequence). The CDR3 spells CASSLTSGFSDTQYF. Written as DNA, the CDR3 is TGTGCCAGCAGCCTTACTAGCGGGTTCTCAGATACGCAGTATTTT.

The V call is TRBV5-1, the J call TRBJ1-4, with 9 bases identical to TRBD1. CDR1 SGHRS and CDR2 YFSETQ come from the germline V gene. With 6 bases clipped from V and 3 bases from J, the junction kept 6 bases outside the gene matches. The CDR3 has 15 residues. CDR3 nucleotide sequence: TGCGCCAGCACCCAGACAGGGGGTCCTAATGAAAAACTGTTTTTT. The encoded protein is CASTQTGGPNEKLFF.

In its sample, this clonotype was seen many times. V usage is TRBV20-1 and J usage is TRBJ1-1; no reliable D call. V was pared by 1 base and J by 7 bases, with 10 bases between. Germline CDR1 reads DFQATT; CDR2 reads SNEGSKA (reference sequence). This CDR3 is built from 12 residues. The CDR3 region is CSARGHSFEAFF. DNA of the CDR3: TGCAGTGCTAGAGGCCACAGCTTTGAAGCTTTCTTT.

The rearrangement joins TRBV20-1 to TRBJ1-2; 7 nucleotides align to TRBD1. The V and J ends lost 8 bases and 4 bases, in that order; junction bases with no gene match: 7. The CDR3 totals 12 residues. The germline V gene encodes CDR1 DFQATT and CDR2 SNEGSKA (reference sequence). The chain's CDR3 is CSPGGEVYGYTF. The CDR3 nucleotides read TGCAGTCCAGGGGGGGAAGTCTATGGCTACACCTTC.

Only a few counts were recorded for this clonotype. The rearrangement links TRBV28 to TRBJ2-7; 8 bases fit TRBD1. The CDR3 is made up of 16 amino acids. Looked up from germline, CDR1 is MDHEN and CDR2 is SYDVKM. The V segment lost 6 bases and the J segment 0 bases; nucleotides outside the gene matches: 10. CDR3 residues: CASRRTGGSLSYEQYF. CDR3 bases: TGTGCCAGCAGGCGTACAGGGGGTTCCCTCTCCTACGAGCAGTACTTC.

This clonotype was seen only a few times. The rearrangement uses TRBV28 and TRBJ2-7; D gene ambiguous. The V end lost 7 bases, the J end lost 4 bases, and 23 bases lay between the germline ends. This CDR3 has 16 residues. Germline CDR1 is MDHEN and CDR2 is SYDVKM. CDR3 DNA sequence: TGTGCCAGCACCCCGACCGGCGCGGCTAGGAGTTACGAGCAGTACTTC. Translating it yields CASTPTGAARSYEQYF.

In its sample, this clonotype was seen many times. The rearrangement links TRBV12-3 or TRBV12-4 to TRBJ2-1; 11 bases fit TRBD2. The V gene end was trimmed by 6 bases and the J gene end by 3 bases; junction bases not matched to a gene: 10. This CDR3 has 17 residues. The CDR3 region is CASSKGSGGALYNEQFF. The CDR3 region has the DNA TGTGCCAGCAGCAAAGGTAGCGGGGGGGCCCTCTACAATGAGCAGTTCTTC.

The rearrangement uses TRBV5-6 and TRBJ1-4; D not resolved. Trimming pared 4 bases from V and 7 bases from J, leaving 17 bases between. The length of the CDR3 is 15 residues. From germline, CDR1 is SGHDT and CDR2 YYEEEE. The CDR3 is CASSQQTRRSEKLFF. The CDR3 nucleotides are TGTGCCAGCAGCCAACAAACCCGGCGGAGTGAAAAACTGTTTTTT.

As to this clonotype: At one of its ends the junction is not consistent with the germline gene, which may arise from a read error. The chain carries TRBV2 and TRBJ1-3, with D perhaps TRBD1 (5 bases). CDR1 is SNHLY, CDR2 FYNNEI, per germline. The CDR3 runs 12 residues. The CDR3 region has the DNA TGTGCCAGCTATACTAGGGGAAGCACCATATATTTT. This encodes CASYTRGSTIYF.

The chain uses TRBV12-3 or TRBV12-4 and TRBJ2-7; D unresolved. V gave up 5 bases and J gave up 6 bases, with 14 bases separating them. The CDR3 length is 13 residues. The CDR3 sequence is CASSPRRAGEQYF. CDR3 coding DNA: TGTGCCAGCAGTCCAAGAAGGGCCGGCGAGCAGTACTTC.

This clonotype was detected many times. The CDR3 spells CASSLSRGVSEEKLFF. The DNA for the CDR3 is TGTGCCAGCAGTTTGAGCAGGGGAGTAAGCGAAGAAAAACTGTTTTTT. The chain couples TRBV12-3 or TRBV12-4 to TRBJ1-4, with D possibly matching TRBD1 (6 bases). The germline V and J ends were trimmed by 3 bases and 8 bases, with 19 bases remaining between them. The CDR3 sequence is 16 residues long.

The chain uses TRBV5-1 and TRBJ1-4; D is ambiguous. The CDR3 consists of 15 residues. Deletions cut 2 bases from V and 4 bases from J, with 12 bases between. Germline V gives CDR1 SGHRS, CDR2 YFSETQ. The CDR3 is CASSFEGLNNEKLFF. The CDR3 region has the DNA TGCGCCAGCAGCTTCGAGGGCCTCAATAATGAAAAACTGTTTTTT.

In this sample, this clonotype turned up a few times. This chain joins TRBV7-2 and TRBJ2-5; 12 bases align to TRBD1. The V segment lost 5 bases and the J segment 5 bases; nucleotides outside the gene matches: 9. There are 16 residues in the CDR3. The V gene's germline CDR1 is SGHTA and CDR2 FQGNSA. The CDR3 DNA is TGTGCCAGCAGCCAAGACGGGACAGGGGGCGAGGAGACCCAGTACTTC. Its protein product is CASSQDGTGGEETQYF.

This clonotype has at least ten counts. V gene TRBV3-1 combines with J gene TRBJ1-5; 7 bases fit TRBD1. Germline assignment: CDR1 LGHDT and CDR2 YNNKEL (reference sequence). This CDR3 is built from 14 residues. The V and J ends lost 3 bases and 5 bases, in that order; junction bases with no gene match: 4. DNA of the CDR3: TGTGCCAGCAGCCAGACAGGGAATGATCAGCCCCAGCATTTT. Its translation: CASSQTGNDQPQHF.

The chain joins TRBV6-1 to TRBJ2-6, with TRBD1 matching over 9 bases. CDR1 is MNHNS and CDR2 is SASEGT in the germline V gene. V gave up 6 bases and J gave up 4 bases; unmatched junction bases: 13. The length of the CDR3 is 18 residues. The CDR3 nucleotides read TGTGCCAGCAGGATGTCGGGACAGGGAGTATCGGGGGCCAACGTCCTGACTTTC. Its protein product is CASRMSGQGVSGANVLTF.

The J gene is TRBJ1-4, the V gene TRBV6-1; D gene unclear. Trimming took off 10 bases at V and 7 bases at J, with 13 bases between the two ends. Germline-derived CDR1 and CDR2 are MNHNS and SASEGT. The CDR3 runs 12 residues. CDR3 sequence reads: CATKAGSEKLFF. DNA for the CDR3: TGTGCCACCAAAGCGGGATCTGAAAAACTGTTTTTT.

This clonotype was counted at least ten times. The chain links TRBV3-1 to TRBJ2-7, with no clear D. The germline gives CDR1 LGHDT, CDR2 YNNKEL (reference sequence). Trimming took 4 bases from V and 5 from J, leaving 6 bases between them. The CDR3 sequence is 11 residues long. This chain's CDR3 is CASSLNHEQYF. CDR3 sequence (DNA): TGTGCCAGCAGCCTTAATCACGAGCAGTACTTC.

J is TRBJ2-7 and V is TRBV7-9, with 7 positions matching TRBD1. The CDR3 spans 17 residues. V shed 4 bases and J 0 bases; nucleotides not matched to a gene: 12. Per the germline V gene, CDR1 is SEHNR and CDR2 is FQNEAQ (reference sequence). This CDR3 is CASSSPSQGWDSYEQYF. The CDR3 nucleotides read TGTGCCAGCAGCTCGCCCTCACAGGGGTGGGACTCCTACGAGCAGTACTTC.

The CDR3 is CSARVGGSDNSPLHF. CDR3 bases: TGCAGTGCTAGAGTGGGAGGATCGGATAATTCACCCCTCCACTTT. The chain uses TRBV20-1 and TRBJ1-6, with D hard to call. The CDR3 sequence is 15 residues long. CDR1 and CDR2 from the germline V gene are DFQATT and SNEGSKA (reference sequence). V was shortened by 1 base and J by 5 bases, with 12 bases between the two germline ends.